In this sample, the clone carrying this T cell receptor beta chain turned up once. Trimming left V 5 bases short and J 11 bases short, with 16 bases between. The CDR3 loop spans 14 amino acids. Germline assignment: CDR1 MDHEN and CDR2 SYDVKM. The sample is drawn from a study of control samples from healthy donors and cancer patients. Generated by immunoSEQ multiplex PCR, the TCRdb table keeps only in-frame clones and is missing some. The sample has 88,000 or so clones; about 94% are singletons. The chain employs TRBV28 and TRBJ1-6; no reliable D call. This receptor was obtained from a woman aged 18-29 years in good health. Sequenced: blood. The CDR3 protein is CASSTGPVNAPLHF. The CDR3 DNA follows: TGTGCCAGCAGTACGGGCCCGGTGAATGCACCCCTCCACTTT. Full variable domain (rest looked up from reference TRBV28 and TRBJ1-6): DVKVTQSSRYLVKRTGEKVFLECVQDMDHENMFWYRQDPGLGLRLIYFSYDVKMKEKGDIPEGYSVSREKKERFSLILESASTNQTSMYLCASSTGPVNAPLHFGNGTRLTVT.